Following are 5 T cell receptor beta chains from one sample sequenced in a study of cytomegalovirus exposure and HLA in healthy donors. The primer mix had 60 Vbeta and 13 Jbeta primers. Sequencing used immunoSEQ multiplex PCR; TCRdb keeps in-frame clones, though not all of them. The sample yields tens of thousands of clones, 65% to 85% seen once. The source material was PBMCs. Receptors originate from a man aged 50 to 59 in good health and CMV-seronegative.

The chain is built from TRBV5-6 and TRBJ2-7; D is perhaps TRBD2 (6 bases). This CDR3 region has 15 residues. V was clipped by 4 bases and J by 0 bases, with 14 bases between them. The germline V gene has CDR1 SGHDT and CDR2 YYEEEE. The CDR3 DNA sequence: TGTGCCAGCAGCCCTGTGGGGAGGATCTCCTACGAGCAGTACTTC. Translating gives CASSPVGRISYEQYF.

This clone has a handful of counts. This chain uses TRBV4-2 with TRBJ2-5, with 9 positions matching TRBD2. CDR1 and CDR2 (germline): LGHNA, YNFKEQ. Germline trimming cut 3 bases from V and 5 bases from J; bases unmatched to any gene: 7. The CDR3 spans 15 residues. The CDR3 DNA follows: TGTGCCAGCAGCCATGGGAGCGGGAGGTGGGAGACCCAGTACTTC. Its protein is CASSHGSGRWETQYF.

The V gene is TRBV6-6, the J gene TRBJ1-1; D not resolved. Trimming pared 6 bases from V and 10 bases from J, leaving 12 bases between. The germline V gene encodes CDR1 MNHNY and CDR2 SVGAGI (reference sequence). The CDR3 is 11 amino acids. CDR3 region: CASSPQERAFF. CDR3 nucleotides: TGTGCCAGCAGCCCTCAGGAAAGAGCTTTCTTT.

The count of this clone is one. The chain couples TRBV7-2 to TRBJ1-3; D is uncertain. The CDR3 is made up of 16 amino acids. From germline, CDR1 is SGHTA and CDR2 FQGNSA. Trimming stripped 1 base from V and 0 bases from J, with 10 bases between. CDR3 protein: CASSLGPQISGNTIYF. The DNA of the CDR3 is TGTGCCAGCAGCTTAGGTCCACAGATCTCTGGAAACACCATATATTTT.

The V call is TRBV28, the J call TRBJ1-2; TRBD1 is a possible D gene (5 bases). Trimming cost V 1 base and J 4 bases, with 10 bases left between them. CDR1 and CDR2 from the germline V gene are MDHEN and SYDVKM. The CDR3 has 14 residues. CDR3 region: CASSLSTTVYGYTF. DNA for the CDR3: TGTGCCAGCAGTTTATCGACGACAGTCTATGGCTACACCTTC.